This T cell receptor beta chain was recorded in a study of naive and memory T cell subsets. This clonotype has more than one count but fewer than ten. The beta constant-region primer was an equimolar mix of two oligonucleotides covering TRBC1 and TRBC2. Each CDR3 protein is one row after TCRdb ran MiXCR on the UMI-ligation and nested PCR reads. The sample records 120,000 to 150,000 distinct CDR3 sequences, over 15% being singletons. The sequencing sample was made of naive CD4+ T cells from blood. The TCR comes from a human donor in good health.

Here the CDR3 DNA reads TGCAGTGCTGGGGACAGGATAACAACTAATGAAAAACTGTTTTTT. This translates into CSAGDRITTNEKLFF. J is TRBJ1-4 and V is TRBV20-1, with TRBD1 matching over 8 bases. The CDR3 is 15 residues long. CDR1 and CDR2 from the germline V gene are DFQATT and SNEGSKA (reference sequence). V shed 5 bases and J 0 bases; nucleotides not matched to a gene: 5.